The rows below give T cell receptor beta chains drawn from one sample of a study of metastatic and nonmetastatic thyroid tumors. MiXCR reprocessed the PCR reads for TCRdb. The repertoire holds approximately 28,000 clones, with around 14% as singletons. The sample consisted of blood. These TCRs come from a male donor with papillary thyroid cancer or a benign thyroid nodule (not recorded which). Some clones in this sample may be carry-over from other donors' samples. The CDR3 runs from the conserved cysteine through the conserved F or W. A D gene is named only where the DNA matches it firmly. Clone size is stated in some rows and not others, as once, few, many or a class when expanded.

j_call,clone_size,d_call,v_call,cdr3_aa,cdr3_nt
TRBJ2-7,NA,TRBD2,TRBV28,CASSPQTSGTYEQYF,TGTGCCAGCAGTCCGCAGACTAGCGGAACCTACGAGCAGTACTTC
TRBJ1-3,many,NA,TRBV9,CASSVAPDGDTIYF,TGTGCCAGCAGCGTAGCCCCTGATGGAGACACCATATATTTT
TRBJ2-2,NA,NA,TRBV6-1,CASRIGSGELFF,TGTGCCAGCAGGATCGGGTCCGGTGAGCTTTTTTTT
TRBJ2-1,many,NA,TRBV20-1,CSATTRAVEQFF,TGCAGTGCTACCACCCGAGCCGTTGAGCAGTTCTTC
TRBJ2-1,many,TRBD2,TRBV7-7,CASSLSGTSVNEQFF,TGTGCTAGCAGCCTATCCGGGACTAGCGTGAATGAGCAGTTCTTC
TRBJ2-5,NA,TRBD2,TRBV12-3/TRBV12-4,CASSFGLAGGETQYF,TGTGCCAGCAGTTTCGGTCTAGCGGGGGGAGAGACCCAGTACTTC
TRBJ1-1,many,TRBD1,TRBV7-9,CASSLGQGVRTEAFF,TGTGCCAGCAGCCTAGGACAGGGGGTAAGGACTGAAGCTTTCTTT
TRBJ2-7,NA,TRBD1,TRBV30,CAWRGQGVEQYF,TGTGCCTGGAGGGGGCAGGGGGTGGAGCAGTACTTC
TRBJ1-1,NA,NA,TRBV12-3/TRBV12-4,CASSLEGREDFF,TGTGCCAGCAGTTTAGAGGGCAGGGAAGATTTCTTT
TRBJ2-5,many,NA,TRBV19,CASSIQGGETQYF,TGTGCCAGTAGTATCCAGGGTGGCGAGACCCAGTACTTC
TRBJ2-3,NA,NA,TRBV5-1,CASSPPGSFISTDTQYF,TGCGCCAGCAGCCCCCCAGGGAGCTTTATCAGCACAGATACGCAGTATTTT
TRBJ2-7,medium-sized,NA,TRBV11-3,CASSPVGQFSGEQYF,TGTGCCAGCAGCCCCGTCGGGCAGTTTTCGGGCGAGCAGTACTTC
TRBJ1-6,many,TRBD1,TRBV25-1,CASSESGTGNYSPLHF,TGTGCCAGCAGTGAGTCAGGGACAGGGAACTATTCACCCCTCCACTTT
TRBJ2-5,medium-sized,NA,TRBV12-3/TRBV12-4,CASSPRLRQETQYF,TGTGCCAGCAGTCCCAGACTACGCCAAGAGACCCAGTACTTC
TRBJ1-5,NA,NA,TRBV19,CASSSGQGRRSNQPQHF,TGTGCCAGTAGTTCGGGGCAGGGAAGAAGGAGCAATCAGCCCCAGCATTTT
TRBJ2-1,many,TRBD2,TRBV5-1,CASSPEGRGNEQFF,TGCGCCAGCAGCCCGGAAGGGAGGGGCAATGAGCAGTTCTTC
TRBJ2-1,NA,TRBD2,TRBV4-1,CASSRRAVGAGVYNEQFF,TGCGCCAGCAGCCGCCGTGCGGTAGGAGCGGGAGTATACAATGAGCAGTTCTTC
TRBJ2-1,few,NA,TRBV5-1,CASSLGGGNSYNEQFF,TGCGCCAGCAGCTTGGGAGGTGGGAACTCCTACAATGAGCAGTTCTTC
TRBJ2-1,NA,TRBD2,TRBV19,CASSRAGDSNEQFF,TGTGCCAGTAGTAGGGCGGGGGATTCGAATGAGCAGTTCTTC
TRBJ2-7,many,NA,TRBV5-5,CASSPSTSPGYEQYF,TGTGCCAGCAGCCCCTCGACTAGTCCAGGCTACGAGCAGTACTTC
TRBJ1-6,medium-sized,NA,TRBV6-1,CASSELGGSRWPLHF,TGTGCCAGCAGTGAACTAGGAGGGAGCCGGTGGCCCCTCCACTTT
TRBJ2-1,many,TRBD2,TRBV27,CASKPLTSGSSYNEQFF,TGTGCCAGCAAACCCCTGACTAGCGGGAGTTCCTACAATGAGCAGTTCTTC
TRBJ1-1,NA,NA,TRBV19,CASSIGVRNTEAFF,TGTGCCAGTAGTATCGGAGTCCGAAACACTGAAGCTTTCTTT
TRBJ1-1,few,NA,TRBV13,CASSPGANTEAFF,TGTGCCAGCAGCCCCGGTGCCAACACTGAAGCTTTCTTT
TRBJ2-7,NA,NA,TRBV7-2,CASSSISQGRNEQYF,TGTGCCAGCAGCTCTATATCACAGGGGAGGAACGAGCAGTACTTC
TRBJ2-3,many,NA,TRBV6-5,CASSYPSLTDTQYF,TGTGCCAGCAGTTACCCCAGCCTCACAGATACGCAGTATTTT
TRBJ2-7,many,NA,TRBV7-2,CASTRGGGYEQYF,TGTGCCAGCACCCGGGGAGGGGGCTACGAGCAGTACTTC
TRBJ1-4,many,TRBD1,TRBV4-1,CASSQRGTGDEKLFF,TGCGCCAGCAGCCAGCGGGGGACAGGGGATGAAAAACTGTTTTTT
TRBJ2-5,many,NA,TRBV5-1,CASSPRGGGGGETQYF,TGCGCCAGCAGCCCCCGAGGGGGGGGAGGAGGTGAGACCCAGTACTTC
TRBJ1-6,many,NA,TRBV6-1,CASKDRGSEYDNSPLHF,TGTGCCAGCAAAGATCGGGGGTCAGAGTATGATAATTCACCCCTCCACTTT
TRBJ1-4,many,NA,TRBV11-2,CASSSQGTNEKLFF,TGTGCCAGCAGCTCTCAGGGGACTAATGAAAAACTGTTTTTT
TRBJ2-1,many,TRBD2,TRBV4-2,CASSQVFGEGYNEQFF,TGTGCCAGCAGCCAAGTGTTTGGGGAGGGATACAATGAGCAGTTCTTC
TRBJ1-2,many,TRBD1,TRBV19,CASSTNGQAYGYTF,TGTGCCAGTAGTACAAATGGACAGGCCTATGGCTACACCTTC
TRBJ1-6,medium-sized,TRBD1,TRBV6-1,CASSEVWTGGVGSPLHF,TGTGCCAGCAGTGAAGTCTGGACAGGGGGCGTCGGGTCACCCCTCCACTTT
TRBJ1-1,NA,NA,TRBV12-3/TRBV12-4,CASSFRGTEAFF,TGTGCCAGCAGTTTTCGGGGAACTGAAGCTTTCTTT
TRBJ1-5,many,NA,TRBV25-1,CASSESGISNQPQHF,TGTGCCAGCAGTGAATCAGGGATCAGCAATCAGCCCCAGCATTTT
TRBJ2-7,many,NA,TRBV30,CAWSRGGEQYF,TGTGCCTGGTCCAGGGGGGGTGAGCAGTACTTC
TRBJ1-2,many,NA,TRBV28,CASSLMSRLLHGYTF,TGTGCCAGCAGTTTAATGAGTCGGCTGCTGCATGGCTACACCTTC
TRBJ2-1,many,NA,TRBV5-1,CASSLFSSLPNEQFF,TGCGCCAGCAGCTTGTTTTCGTCCCTCCCCAATGAGCAGTTCTTC
TRBJ2-5,many,NA,TRBV5-5,CASSLALGQETQYF,TGTGCCAGCAGCTTGGCCCTGGGCCAAGAGACCCAGTACTTC
TRBJ1-2,many,NA,TRBV4-1,CASSQGNYGYTF,TGCGCCAGCAGCCAAGGTAACTATGGCTACACCTTC
TRBJ1-4,many,TRBD1,TRBV12-3/TRBV12-4,CASSPTTGTGSEKLFF,TGTGCCAGCAGCCCTACCACCGGGACAGGGAGTGAAAAACTGTTTTTT
TRBJ2-1,many,TRBD2,TRBV7-2,CASSLGAGGLRDEQFF,TGTGCCAGCAGCTTAGGGGCGGGGGGCCTACGAGATGAGCAGTTCTTC
TRBJ2-2,many,NA,TRBV7-9,CASGQGRVGGRTGELFF,TGTGCCAGCGGCCAGGGGCGTGTGGGGGGCCGAACCGGGGAGCTGTTTTTT
TRBJ2-3,NA,NA,TRBV11-2,CASSEEPTSTDTQYF,TGTGCCAGCTCCGAGGAACCGACTAGCACAGATACGCAGTATTTT
TRBJ1-3,many,NA,TRBV30,CAWGDGAGNTIYF,TGTGCCTGGGGAGACGGGGCTGGAAACACCATATATTTT
TRBJ1-5,many,NA,TRBV7-9,CASSLEGSANQPQHF,TGTGCCAGCAGCTTAGAAGGGAGCGCCAATCAGCCCCAGCATTTT
TRBJ1-4,many,NA,TRBV6-1,CASSLQGADEKLFF,TGTGCCAGCAGTTTACAGGGAGCGGATGAAAAACTGTTTTTT
TRBJ1-1,many,NA,TRBV6-1,CASSYATGEAFF,TGTGCCAGCAGTTATGCGACGGGAGAAGCTTTCTTT